One and the same sample provided the 22 T cell receptor beta chains below, sequenced in a study of blood T cell repertoires in COVID-19 (dated by TCRdb to about 2020). Libraries came from the immunoSEQ multiplex PCR assay. TCRdb stores this immuneACCESS table with in-frame sequences only. Part of the clones is absent; in the studies checked, under half of the shortfall reflects unresolved V genes, and no reason is known for the rest. The sample table shows just over 650,000 clones, and 90% are seen once. The ten largest clones add up to about 0.26% of the sample. Sequencing used peripheral blood. These receptors were collected from a woman under 30 with acute or convalescent COVID-19.

CDR3 loop: CASSLFGQGSSYNEQFF. In DNA, the CDR3 is TGTGCCAGCAGCTTATTTGGACAGGGGAGCTCCTACAATGAGCAGTTCTTC. V usage is TRBV7-3 and J usage is TRBJ2-1; 9 bases fit TRBD1. J was trimmed by 0 bases and V by 2 bases; bases with no gene match: 5. The CDR3 has 17 amino acids. Germline CDR1 is SGHTA and CDR2 is FQGTGA.

This chain uses TRBV19 with TRBJ1-2; unclear D gene. CDR1 is LNHDA, CDR2 SQIVND, per germline (reference sequence). The CDR3 spans 16 residues. V lost 6 bases and J 3 bases, leaving 20 bases between the germline ends. The CDR3 DNA follows: TGTGCCAGTAGGAGCCCCCTCAGAGTTCGGGACTATGGCTACACCTTC. This translates into CASRSPLRVRDYGYTF.

The chain combines TRBV20-1 with TRBJ2-5; D is undetermined. CDR1 DFQATT and CDR2 SNEGSKA come from the germline V gene (reference sequence). V was trimmed by 6 bases and J by 5 bases, leaving 10 bases between them. The CDR3 extends over 11 amino acids. CDR3 region: CSAVVRETQYF. CDR3 nucleotides: TGCAGTGCCGTCGTGCGGGAGACCCAGTACTTC.

The V and J genes are TRBV19 and TRBJ1-2, with 10 bases that match TRBD1. Germline-derived CDR1 and CDR2 are LNHDA and SQIVND (reference sequence). The CDR3 runs 16 residues. Trimming cost V 6 bases and J 7 bases; bases outside gene matches: 14. The CDR3 sequence is CASRTGGKGLSFGYTF. CDR3 DNA: TGTGCCAGTAGGACAGGGGGCAAGGGTTTGAGCTTTGGCTACACCTTC. Full variable domain (missing parts from reference TRBV19 and TRBJ1-2): DGGITQSPKYLFRKEGQNVTLSCEQNLNHDAMYWYRQDPGQGLRLIYYSQIVNDFQKGDIAEGYSVSREKKESFPLTVTSAQKNPTAFYLCASRTGGKGLSFGYTFGSGTRLTVV.

The genes are TRBV30 and TRBJ1-1; 7 bases agree with TRBD1. V shed 5 bases and J 10 bases; nucleotides not matched to a gene: 10. Looked up from germline, CDR1 is GTSNPN and CDR2 is SVGIG (reference sequence). The CDR3 has 12 amino acids. The CDR3: CAWGTAASPAFF. CDR3 in DNA: TGTGCCTGGGGGACAGCCGCCTCGCCAGCTTTCTTT.

The chain is built from TRBV15 and TRBJ2-6; TRBD2 is a possible D gene (6 bases). Germline values: CDR1 LNHNV, CDR2 YYDKDF (reference sequence). V dropped 9 bases and J dropped 0 bases, with 21 bases sitting between them. The CDR3 loop spans 18 amino acids. CDR3 loop: CATEGGANTFSGANVLTF. CDR3 bases: TGTGCCACAGAAGGAGGGGCCAATACCTTCTCTGGGGCCAACGTCCTGACTTTC.

The V call is TRBV2, the J call TRBJ2-5; D possibly corresponds to TRBD2 (6 bases). CDR1 is SNHLY, CDR2 FYNNEI, per germline. This CDR3 spans 13 amino acids. The V and J ends lost 5 bases and 9 bases respectively, with 16 bases between them. This chain's CDR3 is CASSQAEGRAQYF. The CDR3 region has the DNA TGTGCCAGCAGTCAGGCGGAGGGAAGGGCCCAGTACTTC. Based on the CDR3 plus reference TRBV2 and TRBJ2-5, the full variable domain is EPEVTQTPSHQVTQMGQEVILRCVPISNHLYFYWYRQILGQKVEFLVSFYNNEISEKSEIFDDQFSVERPDGSNFTLKIRSTKLEDSAMYFCASSQAEGRAQYFGPGTRLLVL.

The CDR3 sequence is CASSQTAGNSNQPQHF. CDR3 DNA sequence: TGCGCCAGCAGCCAGACCGCAGGGAATAGCAATCAGCCCCAGCATTTT. This chain connects TRBV4-1 to TRBJ1-5; tentative D call: TRBD1 (5 bases). The V and J ends lost 3 bases and 0 bases respectively, with 12 bases between them. Germline V CDR1 and CDR2: MGHRA, YSYEKL. CDR3 length: 16 amino acids.

This clone turned up a few times. The CDR3 region has the DNA TGTGCCAGCACCGCAGCGGGGCCTATCGGGGCACCCCTCCACTTT. Translated: CASTAAGPIGAPLHF. The chain has TRBV5-4 and TRBJ1-6, with D possibly TRBD1 on 5 matching bases. V lost 6 bases and J lost 11, with 21 bases in between. Germline CDR1 reads SGHNT; CDR2 reads YYREEE (reference sequence). CDR3 size: 15 residues. Variable domain in full (rest from reference TRBV5-4 and TRBJ1-6): ETGVTQSPTHLIKTRGQQVTLRCSSQSGHNTVSWYQQALGQGPQFIFQYYREEENGRGNFPPRFSGLQFPNYSSELNVNALELDDSALYLCASTAAGPIGAPLHFGNGTRLTVT.

This rearrangement joins TRBV10-2 to TRBJ1-2; a weak D match, TRBD1 (5 bases). This CDR3 has 16 residues. Germline CDR1 WSHSY, CDR2 SAAADI. V lost 3 bases and J 0 bases, leaving 14 bases between the germline ends. The CDR3 DNA reads TGCGCCAGCAGTGAACCGGCGCAGGGATCTAACTATGGCTACACCTTC. It translates to CASSEPAQGSNYGYTF.

The chain carries TRBV27 and TRBJ2-7; TRBD1 agrees at 7 bases. Germline lookup yields CDR1 MNHEY and CDR2 SMNVEV (reference sequence). This CDR3 is 14 amino acids long. The trim removed 5 bases at V and 4 bases at J, leaving 8 bases unmatched. DNA for the CDR3: TGTGCCAGCAGTCTGACAGGGCCGCTGTACGAGCAGTACTTC. This sequence encodes CASSLTGPLYEQYF.

The rearrangement links TRBV6-4 to TRBJ1-1; D is unresolved. The CDR3 has 14 residues. CDR1 MRHNA and CDR2 SNTAGT come from the germline V gene. V was pared by 6 bases and J by 6 bases, with 17 bases between. CDR3 sequence (DNA): TGTGCCAGCAGGTTCATGGTGAGGATAGCTGAAGCTTTCTTT. The encoded protein is CASRFMVRIAEAFF.

A remark on this clone: The sample holds other DNA sequences that translate to the same CDR3. J is TRBJ1-5 and V is TRBV19; 10 nucleotides agree with TRBD1. The CDR3 spans 13 residues. V shed 7 bases and J 5 bases; nucleotides not matched to a gene: 2. In germline, CDR1 is LNHDA, CDR2 SQIVND (reference sequence). The CDR3 loop reads CASIGQGDQPQHF. As DNA, the CDR3 is TGTGCCAGTATAGGACAGGGGGATCAGCCCCAGCATTTT.

The V and J genes are TRBV7-6 and TRBJ1-6; D possibly corresponds to TRBD1 (5 bases). The V gene lost 2 bases and the J gene lost 0 bases, with 8 bases spanning the gap. The CDR3 sequence is 16 residues long. Germline CDR1 and CDR2: SGHVS and FNYEAQ. CDR3 region: CASSLTDSSYNSPLHF. The CDR3 region has the DNA TGTGCCAGCAGCTTAACCGACAGCTCCTATAATTCACCCCTCCACTTT.

This clone was observed a few times. This rearrangement joins TRBV6-5 to TRBJ2-1, with 8 bases matching TRBD1. The ends lost 6 bases at V and 3 bases at J; junction bases unmatched: 7. Germline V gene sequence: CDR1 MNHEY, CDR2 SVGAGI. This CDR3 region has 15 residues. The CDR3 nucleotides are TGTGCCAGCAGAGGCCAGGGGGCTAACTACAATGAGCAGTTCTTC. It specifies CASRGQGANYNEQFF.

The chain employs TRBV3-1 (or the pseudogene TRBV3-2) and TRBJ2-7; 7 positions match TRBD2. This CDR3 region has 14 residues. V trimming: 4 bases; J trimming: 0 bases; junction bases outside the gene matches: 3. Germline V gene data show CDR1 as LGHDT and CDR2 as YNNKEL (reference sequence). CDR3 nucleotides: TGTGCCAGCAGCCGGCGGGGGAGCTCCTACGAGCAGTACTTC. It yields the protein CASSRRGSSYEQYF.

Only one count was recorded for this clone. The CDR3 loop is CASSLGGRVGTDTQYF. The CDR3 nucleotides are TGCGCCAGCAGCTTGGGGGGCAGGGTGGGGACAGATACGCAGTATTTT. The chain links TRBV5-1 to TRBJ2-3; D may be TRBD1 (5 bases). The CDR3 runs 16 residues. Germline-derived CDR1 and CDR2 are SGHRS and YFSETQ. Trimming pared 0 bases from V and 3 bases from J, leaving 14 bases between.

The chain links TRBV11-2 to TRBJ2-7; TRBD2 is a possible D gene (6 bases). V was cut by 8 bases and J by 9 bases, with 11 bases left in between. CDR3 length: 10 amino acids. Germline-derived CDR1 and CDR2 are SGHAT and FQNNGV. The CDR3 loop is CASLGGRQYF. In DNA, the CDR3 is TGTGCCAGCTTGGGAGGTCGGCAGTACTTC.

The chain links TRBV7-2 to TRBJ2-7; 11 nucleotides agree with TRBD1. V lost 5 bases and J lost 4; bases outside the gene matches: 7. In germline, CDR1 is SGHTA, CDR2 FQGNSA. The CDR3 loop spans 15 amino acids. In nucleotides, the CDR3 is TGTGCCAGCAGCCACGGACAGGGGGCCCTTTACGAGCAGTACTTC. It codes for CASSHGQGALYEQYF.

V usage is TRBV3-1 (or the pseudogene TRBV3-2) and J usage is TRBJ1-2, with 9 bases fitting TRBD1. Germline CDR1 reads LGHDT; CDR2 reads YNNKEL (reference sequence). V gave up 4 bases and J gave up 3 bases; unmatched junction bases: 6. The CDR3 contains 15 residues. DNA of the CDR3: TGTGCCAGCAGCCGACCGGGACAGGGTCACTATGGCTACACCTTC. Translated: CASSRPGQGHYGYTF.

As DNA, the CDR3 is TGTGCCAGTAGTAAGGACAGTGCTAACGAGCAGTACTTC. Translating it yields CASSKDSANEQYF. The V and J genes are TRBV19 and TRBJ2-5; the D gene is possibly TRBD1 (6 bases). The J call may be incorrect, as the DNA end agrees better with TRBJ2-7. The CDR3 is made up of 13 amino acids. In germline, CDR1 is LNHDA, CDR2 SQIVND (reference sequence).

The chain combines TRBV19 with TRBJ2-1, with D tentatively TRBD2 (5 bases). CDR1 LNHDA and CDR2 SQIVND come from the germline V gene (reference sequence). The CDR3 is made up of 15 amino acids. Trimming took off 3 bases at V and 1 base at J, with 10 bases between the two ends. CDR3 residues: CASSIITGSYNEQFF. The CDR3 bases are TGTGCCAGTAGTATTATAACGGGATCCTACAATGAGCAGTTCTTC.